Listed below are T cell receptor beta chains from one sample, sequenced in a study of vaccination effects on CD4 cells after COVID-19. Here immunoSEQ multiplex PCR was the method, and the copy in TCRdb shows in-frame clones only, minus some. Of more than 15,000 clones in the sample, over 60% were seen once. The antigens for these receptors are not known. Material: CD4+ T cells from PBMCs cultured with SARS-CoV-2 spike peptides, obtained after COVID-19 vaccination. These receptors originate from a human donor who had a prior SARS-CoV-2 infection. Both conserved end residues are part of each CDR3. The D gene is left open where the match is weak. A row's size may be missing; if present it is once, few, many or a size class.

TRBJ2-1	TRBV6-5	few	15	.	TGTGCCAGCAGTTACTCTTCTAGCACCTACAATGAGCAGTTCTTC	CASSYSSSTYNEQFF
TRBJ2-3	TRBV11-2	.	14	TRBD2	TGTGCCAGCATGCGGGAGTGGGACACAGATACGCAGTATTTT	CASMREWDTDTQYF
TRBJ1-4	TRBV10-3	.	19	.	TGTGCCATCAGTGAGGAAGGACTCTATCGACCCGCAACTAATGAAAAACTGTTTTTT	CAISEEGLYRPATNEKLFF
TRBJ1-1	TRBV5-1	.	13	TRBD1	TGCGCCAGCAGCTCCGGGGGACAGGGGAGAGCTTTCTTT	CASSSGGQGRAFF
TRBJ1-1	TRBV6-4	.	15	.	TGTGCCAGCAGTGACTCTCCCAGGGCGAACACTGAAGCTTTCTTT	CASSDSPRANTEAFF
TRBJ2-1	TRBV24-1	.	14	.	TGTGCCACCAGTGACTCCCCGGGATACAATGAGCAGTTCTTC	CATSDSPGYNEQFF
TRBJ2-7	TRBV3-1/TRBV3-2	few	14	.	TGTGCCAGCAGCCAAGCTTGGGGCTCCTACGAGCAGTACTTC	CASSQAWGSYEQYF
TRBJ2-5	TRBV2	.	17	.	TGTGCCAGCAGTGAAGCTGGACAGACAAGATTAGGAAAGACCCAGTACTTC	CASSEAGQTRLGKTQYF
TRBJ2-3	TRBV5-4	once	17	TRBD2	TGTGCCAGCAGCTTGGACTCTAGCGGGAGGGGAACAGATACGCAGTATTTT	CASSLDSSGRGTDTQYF
TRBJ2-7	TRBV23-1	few	15	TRBD1	TGCGCCAGCGATCTAAACTCAGGGGGCGGGTACGAGCAGTACTTC	CASDLNSGGGYEQYF
TRBJ2-1	TRBV6-5	.	15	.	TGTGCCAGCAGTTATATATACAGCTCCTACAATGAGCAGTTCTTC	CASSYIYSSYNEQFF
TRBJ1-2	TRBV30	.	14	.	TGTGCCTGGGGAGAACTGGGTGCCGGCTATGGCTACACCTTC	CAWGELGAGYGYTF
TRBJ2-5	TRBV24-1	.	13	.	TGTGCCACCAGTGATTTTAAGGGGGAGACCCAGTACTTC	CATSDFKGETQYF
TRBJ2-1	TRBV5-4	.	15	TRBD1	TGTGCCAGCAGCTTAGGGGGCAACTCCTACAATGAGCAGTTCTTC	CASSLGGNSYNEQFF
TRBJ2-1	TRBV7-2	.	16	.	TGTGCCAGCAGCAGGGTGGGCGGGACCCTTCCGTCGGAGCAGTTCTTC	CASSRVGGTLPSEQFF
TRBJ2-7	TRBV6-6	.	15	.	TGTGCCAGCAGTTACATCGGGCAGGCCCTCTACGAGCAGTACTTC	CASSYIGQALYEQYF
TRBJ1-5	TRBV19	.	16	.	TGTGCCAGTACAGGGCGCCGGGGGATTGGCAATCAGCCCCAGCATTTT	CASTGRRGIGNQPQHF
TRBJ2-3	TRBV7-9	medium-sized	15	.	TGTGCCAGCAGGGAAATCGGGGGTAGCACAGATACGCAGTATTTT	CASREIGGSTDTQYF
TRBJ2-5	TRBV5-1	.	15	TRBD2	TGCGCCAGCAGCCCGGGACTAGTAACTCAAGAGACCCAGTACTTC	CASSPGLVTQETQYF